The rows below give T cell receptor beta chains drawn from one sample of a study of T cell responses to AZD1222 COVID-19 vaccine. The protocol was immunoSEQ multiplex PCR, while the TCRdb copy is restricted to in-frame clones and leaves out a portion. The sample carries fewer than 150,000 clones, roughly 91% recorded once. The sample in question was peripheral blood, obtained 28 days after the second AZD1222 dose. These receptors were collected from an adult who received the AZD1222 COVID-19 vaccine. The CDR3 runs from the conserved cysteine through the conserved F or W. A D gene is named only where the DNA matches it firmly. Expanded clones are given a class, and other clones once, few, many or no size at all.

v_call	j_call	clone_size	d_call	cdr3_aa	cdr3_nt
TRBV5-4	TRBJ1-1	NA	NA	CASSLGRTVNTEAFF	TGTGCCAGCAGCTTGGGAAGGACAGTGAACACTGAAGCTTTCTTT
TRBV6-1	TRBJ2-7	NA	TRBD2	CASSEGGGAGYEQYF	TGTGCCAGCAGTGAAGGGGGAGGGGCGGGCTACGAGCAGTACTTC
TRBV28	TRBJ2-1	NA	NA	CASSSEEQFF	TGTGCCAGCAGTTCGGAAGAGCAGTTCTTC
TRBV10-3	TRBJ1-6	NA	NA	CAIRGGFGSPLHF	TGTGCCATCAGGGGGGGGTTTGGATCACCCCTCCACTTT
TRBV6-2/TRBV6-3	TRBJ1-1	NA	NA	CASSYSPADMNTEAFF	TGTGCCAGCAGTTACTCTCCAGCGGACATGAACACTGAAGCTTTCTTT
TRBV5-6	TRBJ2-7	NA	NA	CASSLAPGLTYEQYF	TGTGCCAGCAGCTTGGCCCCGGGGCTAACCTACGAGCAGTACTTC
TRBV30	TRBJ1-1	once	NA	CAWRQGNTEAFF	TGTGCCTGGAGACAGGGGAACACTGAAGCTTTCTTT
TRBV5-6	TRBJ2-5	NA	TRBD2	CASSLIQAGEDQYF	TGTGCCAGCAGCTTGATTCAAGCGGGGGAAGACCAGTACTTC
TRBV19	TRBJ2-5	NA	TRBD2	CASRSLAGAQETQYF	TGTGCCAGTAGGTCACTAGCGGGGGCACAAGAGACCCAGTACTTC
TRBV21-1	TRBJ2-4	few	NA	CASSKEGTAKNIQYF	TGTGCCAGCAGCAAAGAGGGGACAGCCAAAAACATTCAGTACTTC
TRBV9	TRBJ1-2	NA	TRBD1	CASSVMEGTGEGYTF	TGTGCCAGCAGCGTTATGGAAGGGACAGGGGAGGGCTACACCTTC
TRBV19	TRBJ2-3	once	NA	CASSLGLNRPTDTQYF	TGTGCCAGTAGTCTGGGACTTAACAGGCCCACAGATACGCAGTATTTT
TRBV7-2	TRBJ2-7	once	TRBD2	CASSPLLREGVEQYF	TGTGCCAGCAGCCCCCTTTTGCGGGAGGGTGTCGAGCAGTACTTC
TRBV30	TRBJ1-1	NA	NA	CAWRADKNTEAFF	TGTGCCTGGAGGGCGGACAAAAACACTGAAGCTTTCTTT
TRBV4-2	TRBJ2-7	once	NA	CASSQEGFYEQYF	TGTGCCAGCAGCCAAGAGGGCTTCTACGAGCAGTACTTC
TRBV20-1	TRBJ2-2	once	NA	CSARSTGELFF	TGCAGTGCTAGGAGCACCGGGGAGCTGTTTTTT
TRBV9	TRBJ1-5	NA	NA	CASSVTPDGNQPQHF	TGTGCCAGCAGCGTAACCCCGGACGGGAATCAGCCCCAGCATTTT
TRBV9	TRBJ2-2	NA	NA	CASSRGAGANTGELFF	TGTGCCAGCAGCCGAGGGGCAGGGGCGAACACCGGGGAGCTGTTTTTT
TRBV9	TRBJ2-7	NA	TRBD1	CASSVVGTASYEQYF	TGTGCCAGCAGCGTAGTCGGGACAGCCTCCTACGAGCAGTACTTC